This T cell receptor (beta chain) was sequenced in a study of PD-1 blockade in classical Hodgkin lymphoma. Study conclusions and caveats: The drivers behind the repertoire differences, possibly disease activity or prior therapy, remain undefined. With CD4+ cells, TCR diversity rose significantly by C4D1, but not with CD8+ cells. The study reported lower baseline TCR diversity in newly diagnosed patients than in healthy donors.

Comment on this clone: The antigen remains undetermined.

All trial patients relapsed after autologous stem cell transplantation. Assay used: immunoSEQ multiplex PCR; TCRdb lists only in-frame clones, some missing. The sample has tens of thousands of clones; 85% to 95% are singletons. This clonotype was obtained from a human donor with classical Hodgkin lymphoma. Sequenced here: peripheral blood mononuclear cells (PBMCs), sampled at baseline.

CDR3 residues: CASSTAISDLNEKLFF. DNA of the CDR3: TGTGCCAGTAGTACAGCTATCAGTGACTTGAATGAAAAACTGTTTTTT. V and J are TRBV19 and TRBJ1-4, with D hard to call. Germline V gene data show CDR1 as LNHDA and CDR2 as SQIVND (reference sequence). This CDR3 is built from 16 residues. The V end was cut by 4 bases, the J end by 5 bases, with 17 bases between.